These 5 T cell receptor beta chains were all obtained from the same sample, sequenced in a study of early stage breast cancer tumors. The table came from immunoSEQ multiplex PCR; TCRdb's copy has only in-frame clones and leaves some out. The profile shows tens of thousands of clones, over 80% of them singletons. Sequences were obtained from blood. These receptors were obtained from a person aged 70 to 85 with breast cancer.

This clone was observed once. The chain couples TRBV7-9 to TRBJ2-7; D gene ambiguous. Trimming removed 0 bases from V and 6 bases from J, with 18 bases in between. The CDR3 sequence is 16 residues long. Germline V CDR1 and CDR2: SEHNR, FQNEAQ (reference sequence). The CDR3 DNA is TGTGCCAGCAGCTTAGCTATCGTGTCCGCCAGTGGCGAGCAGTACTTC. Its translation: CASSLAIVSASGEQYF. Based on the CDR3 plus reference TRBV7-9 and TRBJ2-7, the full variable domain is DTGVSQNPRHKITKRGQNVTFRCDPISEHNRLYWYRQTLGQGPEFLTYFQNEAQLEKSRLLSDRFSAERPKGSFSTLEIQRTEQGDSAMYLCASSLAIVSASGEQYFGPGTRLTVT.

The J gene is TRBJ2-2, the V gene TRBV18; 7 positions agree with TRBD2. V shed 3 bases, J shed 6 bases, and the junction held 7 bases outside the gene matches. Germline V gene data show CDR1 as KGHSH and CDR2 as LQKENI. The CDR3 contains 15 residues. CDR3 amino acids: CASSPEAGESGELFF. The CDR3 DNA sequence: TGTGCCAGCTCACCGGAGGCGGGAGAATCCGGGGAGCTGTTTTTT. Using reference TRBV18 and TRBJ2-2 for the parts outside the CDR3, the full variable domain is NAGVMQNPRHLVRRRGQEARLRCSPMKGHSHVYWYRQLPEEGLKFMVYLQKENIIDESGMPKERFSAEFPKEGPSILRIQQVVRGDSAAYFCASSPEAGESGELFFGEGSRLTVL.

The gene calls are TRBV27 and TRBJ2-1, with TRBD1 as a possible D gene (6 bases). CDR1 and CDR2 from the germline V gene are MNHEY and SMNVEV (reference sequence). Trimming shortened V by 3 bases and J by 10 bases, and 13 bases separated the two germline ends. The CDR3 loop spans 13 amino acids. The CDR3 spells CASSFGGGREQFF. The CDR3 nucleotides read TGTGCCAGCAGTTTTGGGGGCGGCAGAGAGCAGTTCTTC.

The J gene is TRBJ2-1, the V gene TRBV4-3; D possibly corresponds to TRBD2 (6 bases). The CDR3 is 16 amino acids. Looked up from germline, CDR1 is LGHNA and CDR2 is YSLEER. V was trimmed by 3 bases and J by 1 base, leaving 13 bases between them. The CDR3 here is CASSHNLGTSYNEQFF. The DNA of the CDR3 is TGCGCCAGCAGCCACAACCTCGGGACTTCCTACAATGAGCAGTTCTTC.

This clone was seen a few times. CDR3 sequence (DNA): TGTGCCAGCAGCTCCCGCAGCTCCTACGAGCAGTACTTC. Residues: CASSSRSSYEQYF. The chain couples TRBV11-2 to TRBJ2-7; D unclear. Germline values: CDR1 SGHAT, CDR2 FQNNGV. The CDR3 totals 13 residues. V was clipped by 4 bases and J by 0 bases, with 7 bases between them.